Below, 16 T cell receptor beta chains from the same sample are listed, as sequenced in a study of blood T cells in healthy people across ages. Together with a sample-barcoded 5' primer, a J-beta primer mix was included in a second PCR lasting roughly 7 to 11 cycles. From the 5' RACE reads, TCRdb called clonotypes with MiXCR, one entry per CDR3 protein. The sample has hundreds of thousands of distinct CDR3 sequences, about 37% seen once; the top ten hold 10% to 15%. Sequenced: blood. The receptors were gathered from a man aged 18 to 30 in good health.

This clonotype was seen a handful of times. The chain employs TRBV4-1 and TRBJ1-1; D not certain. With 4 bases removed from V and 4 bases from J, the gap between germline ends came to 10 bases. The CDR3 has 13 amino acids. The germline CDR1 and CDR2 sequences are MGHRA and YSYEKL. The CDR3 here is CASSPIRSTEAFF. CDR3 nucleotide sequence: TGCGCCAGCAGCCCTATCCGGAGCACTGAAGCTTTCTTT.

This clonotype was detected only a few times. The rearrangement uses TRBV27 and TRBJ1-6; D possibly corresponds to TRBD1 (5 bases). The CDR3 runs 16 residues. The V and J ends lost 0 bases and 7 bases respectively, with 13 bases between them. Germline loops: CDR1 MNHEY, CDR2 SMNVEV (reference sequence). The CDR3 DNA sequence: TGTGCCAGCAGTTTATCCCAGGGTGGCGGGAATTCACCCCTCCACTTT. Translated, it gives CASSLSQGGGNSPLHF.

The chain uses TRBV20-1 and TRBJ2-7, with a possible D match to TRBD1 (5 bases). The closer fit of TRBJ2-5 to the DNA end suggests the J call may be wrong. CDR3 size: 13 residues. The V gene's germline CDR1 is DFQATT and CDR2 SNEGSKA (reference sequence). The CDR3 region has the DNA TGCAGTGCGGCCCAGGGTTTGGAAGAGACCCAGTACTTC. Its translation: CSAAQGLEETQYF.

J is TRBJ1-4 and V is TRBV20-1; 9 bases fit TRBD1. Germline trimming cut 2 bases from V and 8 bases from J; bases unmatched to any gene: 9. Per the germline V gene, CDR1 is DFQATT and CDR2 is SNEGSKA (reference sequence). The CDR3 is 15 residues long. The CDR3 DNA follows: TGCAGTGCTAGACCCTGGGACAGGGAAAACGAAAAACTGTTTTTT. This sequence encodes CSARPWDRENEKLFF.

A note on this clonotype: Its ends do not fully match the called genes, so a read error is possible. This rearrangement joins TRBV9 to TRBJ2-3, with unresolved D. Germline CDR1 is SGDLS and CDR2 is YYNGEE. The CDR3 loop spans 14 amino acids. The CDR3 loop is CAGSVVSVTDTQYF. Written as DNA, the CDR3 is TGTGCCGGCAGCGTAGTGTCAGTCACAGATACGCAGTATTTT.

This clonotype was recorded many times. The genes are TRBV12-3 or TRBV12-4 and TRBJ1-6; no clear D. V was clipped by 3 bases and J by 7 bases, with 7 bases between them. This CDR3 contains 13 residues. The CDR3 sequence is CASSLTANSPLHF. The CDR3 nucleotides are TGTGCCAGCAGTTTGACCGCAAATTCACCCCTCCACTTT.

The chain links TRBV30 to TRBJ2-7, with D perhaps matching TRBD1 or TRBD2 (5 bases each). The CDR3 is 16 amino acids. The germline V gene encodes CDR1 GTSNPN and CDR2 SVGIG (reference sequence). Trimming removed 4 bases at V and 2 bases at J, with 21 bases between. CDR3 in amino acids: CAWTSSRLWGTYEQYF. The CDR3 nucleotides read TGTGCCTGGACCAGCAGTCGCCTATGGGGGACCTACGAGCAGTACTTC. The full variable domain, with the rest looked up from reference TRBV30 and TRBJ2-7, is SQTIHQWPATLVQPVGSPLSLECTVEGTSNPNLYWYRQAAGRGLQLLFYSVGIGQISSEVPQNLSASRPQDRQFILSSKKLLLSDSGFYLCAWTSSRLWGTYEQYFGPGTRLTVT.

The CDR3, as DNA: TGTGCCAGCAGACAGCGAGGCAAAAACATTCAGTACTTC. Encoded protein: CASRQRGKNIQYF. This rearrangement joins TRBV28 to TRBJ2-7; D remains ambiguous. The DNA matches TRBJ2-4 better at its end, which makes the J call doubtful. CDR1 is MDHEN and CDR2 is SYDVKM in the germline V gene. The CDR3 is made up of 13 amino acids.

The chain combines TRBV28 with TRBJ2-1; D might be TRBD1 or TRBD2, each matching 6 bases. Trimming cost V 8 bases and J 8 bases, with 19 bases left between them. CDR3 length equals 14 residues. Per germline, CDR1 MDHEN and CDR2 SYDVKM. The CDR3 nucleotides read TGTGCCAGCTCTAGCTGGGGGGCCGGGGATGAGCAGTTCTTC. Amino acid sequence: CASSSWGAGDEQFF.

This clonotype was seen repeatedly, ten times or more. This sequence joins TRBV29-1 and TRBJ2-1; the D gene is possibly TRBD2 (6 bases). This CDR3 has 17 amino acids. Germline V gene sequence: CDR1 SQVTM, CDR2 ANQGSEA. V was pared by 1 base and J by 3 bases, with 19 bases between. For the CDR3, the DNA is TGCAGCGTTGAAGGTCACCGGGACTCCCAAAACTACAATGAGCAGTTCTTC. Amino acid sequence: CSVEGHRDSQNYNEQFF.

The V call is TRBV12-3 or TRBV12-4, the J call TRBJ2-2; 8 bases map to TRBD2. The CDR3 loop spans 15 amino acids. Trimming took 5 bases from V and 1 from J; bases not matched to a gene: 3. The CDR3 region is CASSPAGGNTGELFF. The CDR3, as DNA: TGTGCCAGCAGTCCTGCGGGGGGGAACACCGGGGAGCTGTTTTTT.

The gene calls are TRBV5-1 and TRBJ2-5, with D hard to call. The CDR3 extends over 13 amino acids. Trimming removed 3 bases from V and 13 bases from J, with 19 bases in between. Per the germline V gene, CDR1 is SGHRS and CDR2 is YFSETQ. In nucleotides, the CDR3 is TGCGCCAGCAGCTCCTCGGGCCTCTACGAGCGGTACTTC. Translated: CASSSSGLYERYF.

The CDR3 DNA is TGTGCCAGCAGTTTAAATGGGGGGACAGGCTACACCTTC. This gives the protein CASSLNGGTGYTF. The chain carries TRBV6-1 and TRBJ1-2; D is possibly TRBD1 (6 bases). Trimming pared 5 bases from V and 8 bases from J, leaving 15 bases between. The CDR3 has 13 amino acids. Germline CDR1 is MNHNS and CDR2 is SASEGT.

J is TRBJ1-1 and V is TRBV4-3, with 7 bases aligning to TRBD1. Trimming cost V 4 bases and J 1 base; bases outside gene matches: 9. The CDR3 totals 16 residues. Germline V gives CDR1 LGHNA, CDR2 YSLEER. CDR3 nucleotides: TGCGCCAGCAGCCGCGCCCCCGGGACAGAGAACACTGAAGCTTTCTTT. Its protein product is CASSRAPGTENTEAFF.

V usage is TRBV5-1 and J usage is TRBJ2-3, with 9 bases identical to TRBD1. CDR3 length equals 15 residues. Germline values: CDR1 SGHRS, CDR2 YFSETQ. Unmatched junction bases numbered 9, after V lost 9 bases and J lost 1 base. In DNA, the CDR3 is TGCGCCACCGCCAGACAGGGGGAGCGCACAGATACGCAGTATTTT. As protein: CATARQGERTDTQYF.

This chain joins TRBV2 and TRBJ2-7, with D perhaps matching TRBD1 or TRBD2 (5 bases each). V lost 6 bases and J lost 9, with 9 bases in between. The CDR3 has 10 residues. Germline V gives CDR1 SNHLY, CDR2 FYNNEI. The CDR3 loop is CASRGDAQYF. CDR3 in DNA: TGTGCCAGCAGGGGGGATGCGCAGTACTTC.